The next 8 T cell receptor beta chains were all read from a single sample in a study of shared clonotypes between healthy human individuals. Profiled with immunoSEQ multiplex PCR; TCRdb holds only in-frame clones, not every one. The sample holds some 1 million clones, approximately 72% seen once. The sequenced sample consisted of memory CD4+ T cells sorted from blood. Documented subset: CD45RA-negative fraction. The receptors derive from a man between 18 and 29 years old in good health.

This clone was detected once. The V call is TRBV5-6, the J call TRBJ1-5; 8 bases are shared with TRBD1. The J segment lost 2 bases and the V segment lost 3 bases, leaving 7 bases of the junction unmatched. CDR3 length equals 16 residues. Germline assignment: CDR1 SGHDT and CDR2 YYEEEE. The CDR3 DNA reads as TGTGCCAGCAGCTCCGGGACAGGAGGAGGCAATCAGCCCCAGCATTTT. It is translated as CASSSGTGGGNQPQHF.

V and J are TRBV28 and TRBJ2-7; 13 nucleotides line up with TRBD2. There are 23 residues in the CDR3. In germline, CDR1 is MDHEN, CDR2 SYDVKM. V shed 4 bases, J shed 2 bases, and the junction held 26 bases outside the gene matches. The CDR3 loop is CASSYIYETGTSGKKGKTYEQYF. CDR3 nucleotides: TGTGCCAGCAGTTATATATATGAGACCGGGACTAGCGGGAAAAAGGGGAAAACCTACGAGCAGTACTTC.

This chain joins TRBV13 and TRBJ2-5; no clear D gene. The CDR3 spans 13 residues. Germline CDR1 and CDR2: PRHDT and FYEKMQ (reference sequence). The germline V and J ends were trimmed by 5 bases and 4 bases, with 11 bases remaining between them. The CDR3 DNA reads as TGTGCCAGCAGCGACACGACACTAGAGACCCAGTACTTC. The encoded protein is CASSDTTLETQYF.

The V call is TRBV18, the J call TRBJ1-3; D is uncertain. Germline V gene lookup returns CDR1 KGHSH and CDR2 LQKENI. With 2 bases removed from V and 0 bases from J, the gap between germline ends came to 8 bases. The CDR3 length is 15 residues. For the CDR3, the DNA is TGTGCCAGCTCACCAGGCCTGGGCTCTGGAAACACCATATATTTT. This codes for CASSPGLGSGNTIYF. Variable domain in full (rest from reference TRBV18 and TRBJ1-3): NAGVMQNPRHLVRRRGQEARLRCSPMKGHSHVYWYRQLPEEGLKFMVYLQKENIIDESGMPKERFSAEFPKEGPSILRIQQVVRGDSAAYFCASSPGLGSGNTIYFGEGSWLTVV.

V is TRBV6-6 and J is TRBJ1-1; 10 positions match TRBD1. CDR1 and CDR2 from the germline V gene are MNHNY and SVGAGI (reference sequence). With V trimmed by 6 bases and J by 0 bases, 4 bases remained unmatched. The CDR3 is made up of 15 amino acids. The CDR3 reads CASRGQGGMNTEAFF. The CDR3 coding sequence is TGTGCCAGCAGAGGACAGGGGGGAATGAACACTGAAGCTTTCTTT.

The CDR3 nucleotides are TGTGCCAGTAGTATAGGTAGGACTAGCGGGAGAACAGATACGCAGTATTTT. Its protein is CASSIGRTSGRTDTQYF. The chain is built from TRBV19 and TRBJ2-3; 13 nucleotides line up with TRBD2. The CDR3 sequence is 17 residues long. Germline CDR1 LNHDA, CDR2 SQIVND (reference sequence). J was trimmed by 3 bases and V by 1 base; bases with no gene match: 4.

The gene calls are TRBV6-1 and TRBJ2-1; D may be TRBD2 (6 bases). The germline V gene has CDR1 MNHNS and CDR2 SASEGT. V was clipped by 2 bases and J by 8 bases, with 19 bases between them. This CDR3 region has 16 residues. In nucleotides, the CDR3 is TGTGCCAGCAGTGAACAATGGGGAGGAGGGATCGATGAGCAGTTCTTC. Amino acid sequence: CASSEQWGGGIDEQFF.

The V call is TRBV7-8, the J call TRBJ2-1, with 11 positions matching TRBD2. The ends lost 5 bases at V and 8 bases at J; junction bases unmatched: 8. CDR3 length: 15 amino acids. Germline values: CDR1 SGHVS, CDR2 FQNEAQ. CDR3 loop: CASSATSGSIHEQFF. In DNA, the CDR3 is TGTGCCAGCAGCGCCACTAGCGGGAGTATTCATGAGCAGTTCTTC.